The clone carrying this T cell receptor (beta chain) has a handful of counts. The ends were cut back, 2 bases at V and 0 bases at J, with 9 bases in the middle. The length of the CDR3 is 15 residues. The germline CDR1 and CDR2 sequences are SGHDT and YYEEEE. This sample was taken from a study of T cells after yellow fever vaccination. TCRdb re-called the 5' RACE reads through MiXCR, storing one row per CDR3 protein. The data show a few hundred thousand distinct CDR3 sequences, 19% seen once. The TCR was taken from a young man who received the YFV17D yellow fever vaccine. The chain is built from TRBV5-6 and TRBJ1-5; D unresolved. The sample was PBMCs, taken 15 days after the yellow fever booster vaccination. CDR3 protein: CASSFRPYSNQPQHF. CDR3 DNA sequence: TGTGCCAGCAGCTTTCGTCCCTATAGCAATCAGCCCCAGCATTTT.